The present entry profiles one TCR beta chain with its context. Its matching antigen is unknown. These data belong to a study of cytomegalovirus exposure and HLA in healthy donors. Whole-study results and caveats: Later work showed greater clonal expansion in HLA-associated TCR beta chains than in equally common others. Most TCR beta V segments were productive about 87% or about 30% of the time in an earlier analysis.

PCR primers comprised 60 Vbeta and 13 Jbeta primers. Produced via immunoSEQ multiplex PCR; TCRdb's table is partial and in-frame only. In the table there are 250,000 to 350,000 clones, 80% to 90% of which are singletons. CDR1 is SGHTA, CDR2 FQGNSA, per germline. Trimming removed 6 bases at V and 4 bases at J, with 9 bases between. This CDR3 spans 12 amino acids. V is TRBV7-2 and J is TRBJ1-1; D is unresolved. This clonotype was sampled from a man aged 40-50 years in good health and CMV-seropositive. The sequencing sample was made of PBMCs. The CDR3: CASREVATEAFF. CDR3 DNA sequence: TGTGCCAGCAGGGAGGTTGCCACTGAAGCTTTCTTT. The variable domain in full, with the rest retrieved from reference TRBV7-2 and TRBJ1-1, is GAGVSQSPSNKVTEKGKDVELRCDPISGHTALYWYRQSLGQGLEFLIYFQGNSAPDKSGLPSDRFSAERTGGSVSTLTIQRTQQEDSAVYLCASREVATEAFFGQGTRLTVV.